The 32 T cell receptor beta chains presented below share a single source sample, sequenced in a study of shared clonotypes between healthy human individuals. Measured with immunoSEQ multiplex PCR; TCRdb has only the in-frame clones, and not every one. The data show approximately 2.5 million clones, over 85% seen once. The sample comprised naive CD4+ T cells sorted from blood. The subset denotes: CD45RA+ positively selected. The receptor source for this set is a man younger than 30 in good health.

This clone was counted between two and nine times. This CDR3 is also generated by other DNA sequences in the sample. The chain has TRBV7-2 and TRBJ1-5; the D gene is possibly TRBD1 (6 bases). The V and J ends lost 5 bases and 0 bases respectively, with 11 bases between them. This CDR3 region has 15 residues. Germline values: CDR1 SGHTA, CDR2 FQGNSA. Here the CDR3 reads CASSLGGYSNQPQHF. As DNA, the CDR3 is TGTGCCAGCAGCCTGGGGGGCTATAGCAATCAGCCCCAGCATTTT.

The chain has TRBV7-3 and TRBJ2-5; 13 bases line up with TRBD2. The CDR3 sequence is 15 residues long. Trimming at V came to 2 bases and at J to 5 bases, leaving 2 bases not matched to a gene. Per the germline V gene, CDR1 is SGHTA and CDR2 is FQGTGA. CDR3 in DNA: TGTGCCAGCAGCTTAGGACTAGCGGGGGCGGAGACCCAGTACTTC. It encodes CASSLGLAGAETQYF.

The sample holds a few counts of this clone. The chain has TRBV5-1 and TRBJ1-1; 7 bases are a match to TRBD1. V was pared by 5 bases and J by 7 bases, with 11 bases of the junction left unmatched. Germline lookup yields CDR1 SGHRS and CDR2 YFSETQ. This CDR3 spans 14 amino acids. The CDR3 bases are TGCGCCAGCAGGGTGGGAGGGGGCATGGATGAAGCTTTCTTT. Encoded protein: CASRVGGGMDEAFF. The whole variable domain, filled in from reference TRBV5-1 and TRBJ1-1, reads KAGVTQTPRYLIKTRGQQVTLSCSPISGHRSVSWYQQTPGQGLQFLFEYFSETQRNKGNFPGRFSGRQFSNSRSEMNVSTLELGDSALYLCASRVGGGMDEAFFGQGTRLTVV.

Regarding this clone: The sample holds other DNA sequences that translate to the same CDR3. The rearrangement links TRBV19 to TRBJ1-2; possibly TRBD1 for D (5 bases). The CDR3 loop spans 13 amino acids. Germline CDR1 reads LNHDA; CDR2 reads SQIVND (reference sequence). Deletions cut 6 bases from V and 4 bases from J, with 12 bases between. In nucleotides, the CDR3 is TGTGCCAGTAGGCCGACGGGGGGCTATGGCTACACCTTC. The encoded protein is CASRPTGGYGYTF.

V is TRBV5-1 and J is TRBJ2-3; no clear D. V shed 0 bases and J shed 1 base, with 12 bases lying between them. CDR3 length equals 16 residues. The germline gives CDR1 SGHRS, CDR2 YFSETQ. The CDR3 region is CASSLGAIYGTDTQYF. The CDR3 nucleotides are TGCGCCAGCAGCTTGGGGGCTATCTACGGCACAGATACGCAGTATTTT.

This CDR3 is CAISDFSGTGHGGYTF. CDR3 sequence (DNA): TGTGCCATCAGTGATTTTAGTGGGACAGGACATGGCGGCTACACCTTC. This chain links TRBV10-3 with TRBJ1-2, with 8 bases matching TRBD1. Germline V gene sequence: CDR1 ENHRY, CDR2 SYGVKD. The V gene end was trimmed by 3 bases and the J gene end by 8 bases; junction bases not matched to a gene: 14. This CDR3 has 16 residues.

This chain connects TRBV7-9 to TRBJ1-1, with 7 bases fitting TRBD1. In germline, CDR1 is SEHNR, CDR2 FQNEAQ (reference sequence). The CDR3 is 15 residues long. J was trimmed by 0 bases and V by 5 bases; bases with no gene match: 6. Written as DNA, the CDR3 is TGTGCCAGCAGCCACTTACAGGGGATGAACACTGAAGCTTTCTTT. Residues: CASSHLQGMNTEAFF. The whole variable domain, filled in from reference TRBV7-9 and TRBJ1-1, reads DTGVSQNPRHKITKRGQNVTFRCDPISEHNRLYWYRQTLGQGPEFLTYFQNEAQLEKSRLLSDRFSAERPKGSFSTLEIQRTEQGDSAMYLCASSHLQGMNTEAFFGQGTRLTVV.

This chain joins TRBV10-3 and TRBJ1-3; the D gene is possibly TRBD1 (6 bases). This CDR3 is built from 17 residues. Looked up from germline, CDR1 is ENHRY and CDR2 is SYGVKD. Trimming cost V 0 bases and J 2 bases, with 14 bases left between them. The CDR3 protein is CAISESRVRGPGNTIYF. CDR3 DNA: TGTGCCATCAGTGAGTCGAGGGTCAGGGGACCTGGAAACACCATATATTTT.

The chain couples TRBV6-1 to TRBJ2-7, with D possibly being TRBD1 or TRBD2 (6 bases each). Germline V CDR1 and CDR2: MNHNS, SASEGT. V lost 4 bases and J lost 8, with 21 bases in between. CDR3 size: 15 residues. CDR3 loop: CASSAAEGGPIQQYF. CDR3 DNA: TGTGCCAGCAGTGCAGCCGAGGGGGGACCGATTCAGCAGTACTTC.

The chain employs TRBV10-3 and TRBJ2-7; D possibly corresponds to TRBD2 (6 bases). Germline V gives CDR1 ENHRY, CDR2 SYGVKD. CDR3 size: 16 residues. Trimming removed 4 bases from V and 2 bases from J, with 18 bases in between. CDR3 sequence: CAISVVGTGDPYEQYF. CDR3 DNA sequence: TGTGCCATCAGTGTAGTAGGAACGGGAGACCCCTACGAGCAGTACTTC.

The rearrangement links TRBV6-4 to TRBJ1-5; 8 positions agree with TRBD1. The CDR3 is 17 residues long. V lost 8 bases and J lost 4; bases outside the gene matches: 16. Germline CDR1 MRHNA, CDR2 SNTAGT. CDR3 region: CASAVAPGQARNQPQHF. The CDR3 DNA follows: TGTGCCAGCGCCGTAGCTCCGGGACAGGCCCGAAATCAGCCCCAGCATTTT.

This chain uses TRBV5-4 with TRBJ1-3, with 9 bases identical to TRBD1. The CDR3 sequence is 14 residues long. J lost 6 bases, V lost 2 bases, and 3 bases had no gene match. Germline lookup yields CDR1 SGHNT and CDR2 YYREEE (reference sequence). DNA for the CDR3: TGTGCCAGCAGCTTTGGACAGGGGCAAAACACCATATATTTT. This encodes CASSFGQGQNTIYF. Variable domain in full (rest from reference TRBV5-4 and TRBJ1-3): ETGVTQSPTHLIKTRGQQVTLRCSSQSGHNTVSWYQQALGQGPQFIFQYYREEENGRGNFPPRFSGLQFPNYSSELNVNALELDDSALYLCASSFGQGQNTIYFGEGSWLTVV.

The genes are TRBV30 and TRBJ1-1, with a possible D match to TRBD1 (5 bases). The CDR3 totals 13 residues. V was trimmed by 4 bases and J by 5 bases, leaving 14 bases between them. Germline-derived CDR1 and CDR2 are GTSNPN and SVGIG (reference sequence). CDR3 sequence reads: CAWTYREGTEAFF. The DNA for the CDR3 is TGTGCCTGGACCTATAGAGAGGGGACTGAAGCTTTCTTT.

Comments on this clone: The sample contains more than one DNA sequence encoding this CDR3. The chain combines TRBV30 with TRBJ1-2; D gene unclear. Germline assignment: CDR1 GTSNPN and CDR2 SVGIG (reference sequence). CDR3 length: 12 residues. Trimming cost V 3 bases and J 2 bases, with 7 bases left between them. The CDR3 nucleotides are TGTGCCTGGAGGGGCAACAACTATGGCTACACCTTC. Encoded protein: CAWRGNNYGYTF.

The rearrangement joins TRBV5-1 to TRBJ2-3; TRBD1 matches 9 bases. V was clipped by 7 bases and J by 1 base; unmatched bases: 4. The CDR3 covers 14 residues. Per germline, CDR1 SGHRS and CDR2 YFSETQ. The CDR3 sequence: CASGDRGGTDTQYF. CDR3 bases: TGCGCCAGCGGCGACAGGGGGGGCACAGATACGCAGTATTTT. Looking up the rest from reference TRBV5-1 and TRBJ2-3 gives the full variable domain: KAGVTQTPRYLIKTRGQQVTLSCSPISGHRSVSWYQQTPGQGLQFLFEYFSETQRNKGNFPGRFSGRQFSNSRSEMNVSTLELGDSALYLCASGDRGGTDTQYFGPGTRLTVL.

The chain couples TRBV5-1 to TRBJ2-7; weak D call: TRBD1 (7 bases). Between the trimmed V and J ends, which lost 0 bases and 6 bases, there was a span of 25 bases. The germline CDR1 and CDR2 sequences are SGHRS and YFSETQ. The CDR3 extends over 18 amino acids. The CDR3 DNA is TGCGCCAGCAGCTTGGTCGTCCCAGGGGGGATCTCCCTGGTCGAGCAGTACTTC. It translates to CASSLVVPGGISLVEQYF.

The chain has TRBV5-4 and TRBJ2-5, with 16 bases identical to TRBD2. J was trimmed by 5 bases and V by 3 bases; bases with no gene match: 7. CDR1 and CDR2 (germline): SGHNT, YYREEE (reference sequence). The CDR3 length is 17 residues. The CDR3 bases are TGTGCCAGCAGCTCCGGGACTAGCGGGAGGGCCGTTGAGACCCAGTACTTC. Its protein product is CASSSGTSGRAVETQYF.

This rearrangement joins TRBV5-1 to TRBJ2-7; tentatively, D is TRBD1 or TRBD2 (6 bases each). This CDR3 is 14 amino acids long. The V gene's germline CDR1 is SGHRS and CDR2 YFSETQ. V dropped 4 bases and J dropped 7 bases, with 18 bases sitting between them. The CDR3 sequence is CASSLPGGGSEQYF. In DNA form, the CDR3 reads TGCGCCAGCAGCCTACCAGGAGGGGGGTCTGAGCAGTACTTC.

The chain is built from TRBV13 and TRBJ2-1, with a possible D match to TRBD1 (6 bases). V was shortened by 3 bases and J by 3 bases, with 12 bases between the two germline ends. This CDR3 comprises 15 residues. Germline V CDR1 and CDR2: PRHDT, FYEKMQ (reference sequence). CDR3 nucleotide sequence: TGTGCCAGCAGCTTTAGGACAGCGATCTACAATGAGCAGTTCTTC. Its protein product is CASSFRTAIYNEQFF. The entire variable domain, with the rest obtained from reference TRBV13 and TRBJ2-1, is as follows: AAGVIQSPRHLIKEKRETATLKCYPIPRHDTVYWYQQGPGQDPQFLISFYEKMQSDKGSIPDRFSAQQFSDYHSELNMSSLELGDSALYFCASSFRTAIYNEQFFGPGTRLTVL.

The genes are TRBV5-6 and TRBJ2-2; D remains ambiguous. V lost 3 bases and J 3 bases, leaving 12 bases between the germline ends. Germline CDR1 reads SGHDT; CDR2 reads YYEEEE. The CDR3 has 15 residues. The DNA for the CDR3 is TGTGCCAGCAGCTCACCAACCTGGTACACCGGGGAGCTGTTTTTT. This translates into CASSSPTWYTGELFF.

The rearrangement joins TRBV28 to TRBJ2-2; 7 positions match TRBD2. After removal of 5 bases from V and 0 bases from J, the junction contained 3 bases not matched to a gene. This CDR3 is 15 amino acids long. Germline values: CDR1 MDHEN, CDR2 SYDVKM. Here the CDR3 DNA reads TGTGCCAGCAGTGGCGGGGGAGCGAACACCGGGGAGCTGTTTTTT. Protein product: CASSGGGANTGELFF.

The rearrangement joins TRBV5-4 to TRBJ2-1, with 12 bases identical to TRBD2. Germline V gene data show CDR1 as SGHNT and CDR2 as YYREEE (reference sequence). This CDR3 spans 18 amino acids. With V trimmed by 0 bases and J by 2 bases, 6 bases remained unmatched. In nucleotides, the CDR3 is TGTGCCAGCAGCTTGGCGGGACTAGCGGGCGGTACCTACAATGAGCAGTTCTTC. Protein: CASSLAGLAGGTYNEQFF.

The rearrangement links TRBV10-3 to TRBJ2-5; D is ambiguous. The CDR3 totals 11 residues. Per the germline V gene, CDR1 is ENHRY and CDR2 is SYGVKD. V was trimmed by 9 bases and J by 5 bases, leaving 10 bases between them. CDR3 sequence reads: CAIAAMETQYF. The CDR3 nucleotides read TGTGCCATTGCGGCTATGGAGACCCAGTACTTC.

This clone has just one count. The chain carries TRBV5-1 and TRBJ2-1; possibly TRBD2 for D (6 bases). CDR3 length: 15 residues. V was cut by 1 base and J by 9 bases, with 17 bases left in between. Per germline, CDR1 SGHRS and CDR2 YFSETQ. Here the CDR3 reads CASSLTPEGGSEQFF. Here the CDR3 DNA reads TGCGCCAGCAGCTTGACGCCGGAGGGAGGTAGTGAGCAGTTCTTC.

Only a few counts were recorded for this clone. The DNA for the CDR3 is TGTGCCAGCTCACCAGACAGGGACCCCTATGGCTACACCTTC. Protein sequence: CASSPDRDPYGYTF. This sequence joins TRBV18 and TRBJ1-2, with TRBD1 identical over 7 bases. The V gene end was trimmed by 2 bases and the J gene end by 4 bases; junction bases not matched to a gene: 4. Germline CDR1 and CDR2: KGHSH and LQKENI. The CDR3 extends over 14 amino acids.

This rearrangement joins TRBV6-1 to TRBJ2-5; 7 nucleotides agree with TRBD2. V lost 3 bases to trimming and J lost 5 bases; unmatched junction nucleotides: 9. The CDR3 sequence is 15 residues long. The V gene's germline CDR1 is MNHNS and CDR2 SASEGT. This CDR3 is CASSEMASGLETQYF. The CDR3 DNA is TGTGCCAGCAGTGAGATGGCTAGCGGTCTTGAGACCCAGTACTTC.

The table lists this clone with a count of one. The CDR3: CASSLSPPGPSYEQYF. The CDR3 DNA is TGTGCCAGCAGTTTATCCCCCCCGGGCCCCTCATACGAGCAGTACTTC. The chain is built from TRBV27 and TRBJ2-7; D uncertain. The germline V gene encodes CDR1 MNHEY and CDR2 SMNVEV (reference sequence). The CDR3 runs to 16 residues. V lost 0 bases to trimming and J lost 4 bases, with 16 bases between them.

The V and J genes are TRBV7-6 and TRBJ2-3; 7 bases are shared with TRBD1. The CDR3 length is 14 residues. V was clipped by 3 bases and J by 3 bases; unmatched bases: 3. The germline CDR1 and CDR2 sequences are SGHVS and FNYEAQ. The CDR3 sequence is CASSFGTATDTQYF. The CDR3 DNA follows: TGTGCCAGCAGCTTTGGGACAGCAACAGATACGCAGTATTTT.

On this clone: The same CDR3 is also encoded by other DNA sequences in this sample. The chain is built from TRBV10-3 and TRBJ1-2, with 7 positions matching TRBD1. The junction had 4 bases not matched to a gene; V was cut back by 2 bases and J by 7 bases. The CDR3 sequence is 13 residues long. Germline V lookup: CDR1 ENHRY, CDR2 SYGVKD. The CDR3 here is CAISEDRAGGYTF. The CDR3 DNA is TGTGCCATCAGTGAGGACAGGGCCGGTGGCTACACCTTC.

To note about this clone: Distinct nucleotide sequences in the sample also encode this CDR3. The genes are TRBV6-5 and TRBJ1-1; D remains ambiguous. CDR1 and CDR2 (germline): MNHEY, SVGAGI. V dropped 8 bases and J dropped 1 base, with 5 bases sitting between them. CDR3 size: 11 residues. The CDR3 region has the DNA TGTGCCAGCGGACGGAACACTGAAGCTTTCTTT. Its translation: CASGRNTEAFF.

Comments on this clone: The same CDR3 can be traced to other DNA sequences in this sample. J is TRBJ2-2 and V is TRBV7-2; a weak D match, TRBD1 (5 bases). Germline V gene lookup returns CDR1 SGHTA and CDR2 FQGNSA. CDR3 size: 13 residues. V shed 2 bases and J shed 8 bases, with 9 bases lying between them. CDR3 nucleotides: TGTGCCAGCAGCTTAAGGGGAACGGGGGAGCTGTTTTTT. Amino acid sequence: CASSLRGTGELFF.

This clone was recorded only once. Other nucleotide sequences in the sample specify the same CDR3. The chain combines TRBV7-2 with TRBJ2-7, with 8 bases that match TRBD1. Trimming at V came to 5 bases and at J to 4 bases, leaving 7 bases not matched to a gene. The CDR3 loop spans 14 amino acids. Germline-derived CDR1 and CDR2 are SGHTA and FQGNSA. The CDR3 bases are TGTGCCAGCAGCCCCCGGGACAGGAGGTACGAGCAGTACTTC. Translated: CASSPRDRRYEQYF.